Described below is a single T cell receptor (beta chain) sequence and its context. The antigen is not known. CD3+CD4+ and CD3+CD8+ cells were FACS-sorted from thawed unstimulated PBMCs. This sample was included in a study of T cell clones after liver transplantation. Study-level results: In 5 of 8 subjects, circulating graft-donor-reactive CD4 TCRbeta sequences fell significantly after transplant. Graft donor-reactive T cells may have migrated into the graft rather than being deleted.

V lost 1 base to trimming and J lost 3 bases, with 12 bases between them. In germline, CDR1 is SGHAT, CDR2 FQDESV (reference sequence). This CDR3 region has 16 residues. Repertoires were generated with immunoSEQ multiplex PCR, while TCRdb's copy carries only in-frame clones and drops some. The sample holds roughly 50,000 clones; about 88% are singletons and the top ten take about 8.9%. This sequence was found in a human donor who received a liver transplant. Sample: CD4+ T cells from blood, taken before liver transplant. This chain joins TRBV11-1 and TRBJ2-2; possibly TRBD1 or TRBD2 for D (5 bases each). CDR3 DNA: TGTGCCAGCAGCTTAGACGGGACCCTAGACACCGGGGAGCTGTTTTTT. Encoded protein: CASSLDGTLDTGELFF.